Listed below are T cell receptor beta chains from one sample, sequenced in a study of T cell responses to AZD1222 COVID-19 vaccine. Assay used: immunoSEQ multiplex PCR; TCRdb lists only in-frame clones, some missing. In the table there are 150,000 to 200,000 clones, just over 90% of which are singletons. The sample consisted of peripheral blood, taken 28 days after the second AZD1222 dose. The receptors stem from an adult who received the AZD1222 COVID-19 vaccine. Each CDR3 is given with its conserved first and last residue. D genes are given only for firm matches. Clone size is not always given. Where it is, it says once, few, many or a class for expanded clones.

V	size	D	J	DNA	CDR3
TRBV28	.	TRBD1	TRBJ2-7	TGTGCCAGCAGCTTCGATAGGGACAGGGGAATTGACGAGCAGTACTTC	CASSFDRDRGIDEQYF
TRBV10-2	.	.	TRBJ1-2	TGCGCCAGCAGTGAGATAGGTGGAAGGAACTATGGCTACACCTTC	CASSEIGGRNYGYTF
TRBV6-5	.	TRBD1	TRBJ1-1	TGTGCCAGCAGCCGGACAGGGAATAATGAAGCTTTCTTT	CASSRTGNNEAFF
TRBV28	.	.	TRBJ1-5	TGTGCCAGCAGTCCTCGGGGAGGCAATCAGCCCCAGCATTTT	CASSPRGGNQPQHF
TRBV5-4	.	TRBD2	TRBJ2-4	TGTGCCAGCAGTTATCTTCGCGGGGGGGCCGAATCTGCCAAAAACATTCAGTACTTC	CASSYLRGGAESAKNIQYF
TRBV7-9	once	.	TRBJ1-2	TGTGCCAGCAGCTCACAGGGCGGTGGCTACACCTTC	CASSSQGGGYTF
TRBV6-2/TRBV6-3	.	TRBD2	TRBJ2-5	TGTGCCAGCAGTTACTCGACTAGCGGGGATCGGGGGACCCAGTACTTC	CASSYSTSGDRGTQYF
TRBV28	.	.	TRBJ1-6	TGTGCCAGCAGTTTAGTGCTGGGTAGTTCACCCCTCCACTTT	CASSLVLGSSPLHF
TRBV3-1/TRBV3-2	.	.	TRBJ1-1	TGTGCCAGCAGCCAATCAGGCGATATGAACACTGAAGCTTTCTTT	CASSQSGDMNTEAFF
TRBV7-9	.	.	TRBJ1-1	TGTGCCAGCAGCGACCCGGAGTGGAACGCTGAAGCTTTCTTT	CASSDPEWNAEAFF
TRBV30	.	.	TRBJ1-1	TGTGCCTGCAATAAACGGCAGGGTGGGTACACTGAAGCTTTCTTT	CACNKRQGGYTEAFF
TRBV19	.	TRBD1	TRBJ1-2	TGTGCCAGTAGTCTACAGGGGGCTATCTATGGCTACACCTTC	CASSLQGAIYGYTF
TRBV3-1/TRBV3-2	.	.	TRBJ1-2	TGTGCCAGCAGCCCCGAGGGCCAGGGCCGCTATGGCTACACCTTC	CASSPEGQGRYGYTF
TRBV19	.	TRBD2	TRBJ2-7	TGTGCCAGTAGTATTCCGAGCGGGAGCTCCTACGAGCAGTACTTC	CASSIPSGSSYEQYF
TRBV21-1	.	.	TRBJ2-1	TGTGCCAGCAGCTCCCTTGTCCACAATGAGCAGTTCTTC	CASSSLVHNEQFF
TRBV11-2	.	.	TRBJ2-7	TGTGCCAGCAGCTTAGGGGGGTTGCGGGGGCCTTACGAGCAGTACTTC	CASSLGGLRGPYEQYF
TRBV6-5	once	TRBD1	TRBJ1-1	TGTGCCAGCAGGGACACAGGGGTTTGGAACACTGAAGCTTTCTTT	CASRDTGVWNTEAFF
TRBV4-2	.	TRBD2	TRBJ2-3	TGTGCCAGCAGCGACAGAGCGGGGGGGACAGATACGCAGTATTTT	CASSDRAGGTDTQYF
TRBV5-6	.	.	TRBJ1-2	TGTGCCAGCAGCGGAGCAACGGGCTCCTATGGCTACACCTTC	CASSGATGSYGYTF
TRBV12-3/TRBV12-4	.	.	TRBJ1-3	TGTGCCAGCAGTTTCGGGGGTACCATATATTTT	CASSFGGTIYF